Each of the 7 T cell receptor beta chains below was sequenced from the same sample in a study of cytomegalovirus exposure and HLA in healthy donors. Both 60 Vbeta primers and 13 Jbeta primers went into the PCR. Method: immunoSEQ multiplex PCR; TCRdb's copy keeps in-frame clones and lacks some. Here the sample spans 160,000 or so clones, about 85% being singletons. Sequencing was performed on PBMCs. The receptors here all came from a man aged 18 to 29 in good health and CMV-seronegative.

This rearrangement joins TRBV7-9 to TRBJ2-1; the match to TRBD2 covers 7 bases. The CDR3 loop spans 16 amino acids. Per germline, CDR1 SEHNR and CDR2 FQNEAQ (reference sequence). The V segment lost 1 base and the J segment 4 bases; nucleotides outside the gene matches: 7. The CDR3 DNA is TGTGCCAGCAGCTTAGACGGGACTAACCTTTACAATGAGCAGTTCTTC. Translation: CASSLDGTNLYNEQFF.

V is TRBV19 and J is TRBJ2-7; 7 bases are a match to TRBD1. V shed 0 bases and J 2 bases; nucleotides not matched to a gene: 4. Germline CDR1 is LNHDA and CDR2 is SQIVND (reference sequence). This CDR3 spans 15 amino acids. The CDR3 here is CASSIEGGPPYEQYF. CDR3 nucleotide sequence: TGTGCCAGTAGTATAGAAGGGGGCCCCCCCTACGAGCAGTACTTC.

This clone was counted many times. J is TRBJ2-1 and V is TRBV2; perhaps TRBD1 as D (5 bases). Deletions cut 4 bases from V and 5 bases from J, with 15 bases between. This CDR3 contains 15 residues. CDR1 is SNHLY and CDR2 is FYNNEI in the germline V gene. CDR3 region: CASSASLGRNNEQFF. The CDR3 DNA sequence: TGTGCCAGCAGTGCCTCTCTGGGGCGAAACAATGAGCAGTTCTTC.

CDR3 region: CASSFSADTQYF. CDR3 DNA: TGTGCCAGCAGCTTCAGCGCAGATACGCAGTATTTT. The chain recombines TRBV5-8 with TRBJ2-3; D gene ambiguous. The CDR3 runs 12 residues. The V end lost 2 bases, the J end lost 4 bases, and 5 bases lay between the germline ends. Germline CDR1 reads SGHTS; CDR2 reads YDEGEE.

Comment on this clone: A read error may account for a junction end that differs from germline. The chain combines TRBV7-9 with TRBJ1-1, with a possible D match to TRBD1 (6 bases). This CDR3 region has 16 residues. The germline V gene has CDR1 SEHNR and CDR2 FQNEAQ (reference sequence). The CDR3, as DNA: TGTTCCAGCAGCTCCTTCACACAGGGAGGGGGGCCTGAAGCTTTCTTT. Translation: CSSSSFTQGGGPEAFF.

The chain has TRBV28 and TRBJ2-6, with 7 bases fitting TRBD1. Germline V lookup: CDR1 MDHEN, CDR2 SYDVKM. The CDR3 totals 18 residues. Trimming removed 5 bases from V and 1 base from J; junction bases left unmatched: 11. The chain's CDR3 is CASSPRDSRKSGANVLTF. As DNA, the CDR3 is TGTGCCAGCAGTCCTCGGGACAGCAGAAAGTCTGGGGCCAACGTCCTGACTTTC.

The rearrangement links TRBV2 to TRBJ2-7; the match to TRBD1 covers 8 bases. CDR3 size: 16 residues. V trimming: 5 bases; J trimming: 0 bases; junction bases outside the gene matches: 9. Germline assignment: CDR1 SNHLY and CDR2 FYNNEI. The CDR3 spells CASSKNRGASSYEQYF. The CDR3, as DNA: TGTGCCAGCAGTAAGAACAGGGGGGCAAGCTCCTACGAGCAGTACTTC.